This TCR beta chain was profiled in a study of T cell repertoires in cytomegalovirus infection. Study context: The public TCR beta signatures pointed to both CMV infection and matching HLA type. General study findings and limits: What dominated the ex vivo response were HLA-C-restricted CMV-specific TCR beta clonotypes.

For this clonotype: Its antigen is unknown.

Germline CDR1 MDHEN, CDR2 SYDVKM. This CDR3 has 18 amino acids. Trimming removed 5 bases from V and 2 bases from J, with 25 bases in between. TCRdb redid the calling of the reads with MiXCR, one entry per CDR3 protein. Of around 340,000 distinct CDR3 sequences listed, just under 30% were seen once; the top ten hold 20%. This clonotype was sampled from a human donor in good health (CMV status not recorded). Some clones in this sample may be carry-over from other donors' samples. The chain links TRBV28 to TRBJ2-7; TRBD2 is a possible D gene (7 bases). Sample: cultured PBMCs, taken from culture after CMV antigen stimulation. CDR3: CASSPEGIREGDPYEQYF. The CDR3 DNA is TGTGCCAGCAGTCCAGAGGGAATCAGGGAGGGGGACCCCTACGAGCAGTACTTC.